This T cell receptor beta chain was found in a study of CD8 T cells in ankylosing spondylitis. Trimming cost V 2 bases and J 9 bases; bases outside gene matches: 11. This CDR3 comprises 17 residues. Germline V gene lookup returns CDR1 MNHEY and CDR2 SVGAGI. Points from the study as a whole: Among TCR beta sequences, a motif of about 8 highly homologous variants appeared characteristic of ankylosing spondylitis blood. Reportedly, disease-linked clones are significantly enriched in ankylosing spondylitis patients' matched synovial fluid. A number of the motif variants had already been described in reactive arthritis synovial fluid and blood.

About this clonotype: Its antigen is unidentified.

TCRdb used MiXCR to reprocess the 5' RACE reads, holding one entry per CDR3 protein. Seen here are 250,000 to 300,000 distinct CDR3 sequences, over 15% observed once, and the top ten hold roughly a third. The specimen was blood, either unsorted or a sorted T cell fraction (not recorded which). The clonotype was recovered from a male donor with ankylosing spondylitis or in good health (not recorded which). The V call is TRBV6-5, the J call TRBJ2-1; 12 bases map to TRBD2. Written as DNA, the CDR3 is TGTGCCAGCAGTTACACAACCGGACTAGCGGGAAATATTGAGCAGTTCTTC. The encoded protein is CASSYTTGLAGNIEQFF.